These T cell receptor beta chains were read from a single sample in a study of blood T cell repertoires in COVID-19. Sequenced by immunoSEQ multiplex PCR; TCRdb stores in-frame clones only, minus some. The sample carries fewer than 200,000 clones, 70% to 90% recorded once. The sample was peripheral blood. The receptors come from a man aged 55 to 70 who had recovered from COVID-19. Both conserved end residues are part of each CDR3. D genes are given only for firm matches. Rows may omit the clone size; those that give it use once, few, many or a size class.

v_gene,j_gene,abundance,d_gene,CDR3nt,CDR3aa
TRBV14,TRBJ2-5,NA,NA,TGTGCCAGCAGCCAAGGAGCGAGAGCCAACCAAGAGACCCAGTACTTC,CASSQGARANQETQYF
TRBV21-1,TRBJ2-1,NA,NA,TGTGCCAGCAGCAAATCGGGGCCAGCAGGGGCTTGTTACAATGAGCAGTTCTTC,CASSKSGPAGACYNEQFF
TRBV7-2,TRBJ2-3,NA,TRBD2,TGTGCCAGCAGCTTACCTAGCGGGGGGGTCCTCGGGGTGGCAGATACGCAGTATTTT,CASSLPSGGVLGVADTQYF
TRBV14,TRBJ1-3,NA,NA,TGTGCCAGCCGGAGCGTGGGAAACACCATATATTTT,CASRSVGNTIYF
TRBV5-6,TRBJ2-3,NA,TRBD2,TGTGCCAGCAGCTCGCTAGCGGGGGTAGATACGCAGTATTTT,CASSSLAGVDTQYF
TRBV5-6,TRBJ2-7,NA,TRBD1,TGTGCCAGCAGCTTGGAACAGGGGGCTATCTACGAGCAGTACTTC,CASSLEQGAIYEQYF
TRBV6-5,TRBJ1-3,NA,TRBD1,TGTGCCAGCAGTTACCACAGGGGACCAGAAAACACCATATATTTT,CASSYHRGPENTIYF
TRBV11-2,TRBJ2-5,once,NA,TGTGCCAGCAGCTTACCGGTATCAGAGACCCAGTACTTC,CASSLPVSETQYF
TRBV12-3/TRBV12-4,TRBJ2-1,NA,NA,TGTGCCAGCAGTTCCTTAGATGAGCAGTTCTTC,CASSSLDEQFF
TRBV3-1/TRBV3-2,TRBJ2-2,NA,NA,TGTGCCAGCAGCCAAGGAGCTAGTTGGAACACCGGGGAGCTGTTTTTT,CASSQGASWNTGELFF
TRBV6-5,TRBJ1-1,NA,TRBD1,TGTGCCAGCACGTTTACAGGGGACACTGAAGCTTTCTTT,CASTFTGDTEAFF
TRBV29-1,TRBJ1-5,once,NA,TGCAGCGCCCGACTAGGTAATCAGCCCCAGCATTTT,CSARLGNQPQHF
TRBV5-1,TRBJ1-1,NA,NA,TGCGCCAGCAGCCCCCTAAAGAACACTGAAGCTTTCTTT,CASSPLKNTEAFF
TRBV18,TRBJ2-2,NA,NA,TGTGCCAGCCCACCAGGGGCAACCGGGGAGCTGTTTTTT,CASPPGATGELFF
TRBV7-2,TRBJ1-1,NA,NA,TGTGCCAGCAGCCCTAGGGCTTTCCGGACGGGGGACACTGAAGCTTTCTTT,CASSPRAFRTGDTEAFF